This is a list of T cell receptor beta chains from one sample in a study of blood T cell repertoires in COVID-19. Produced via immunoSEQ multiplex PCR; TCRdb's table is partial and in-frame only. The sample holds fewer than 110,000 clones; approximately 88% are singletons and the top ten take 9.5% to 15%. Sequences were obtained from peripheral blood. Source of these receptors: a human donor in a cohort sampled during active COVID-19. CDR3s include the opening cysteine and the closing phenylalanine or tryptophan. The order of the fields is V gene, J gene, clone size, CDR3 protein. Not every row has a clone size; where given, it reads once, few, many or a size class.

TRBV5-1,TRBJ2-2,-,CASSLAQGALTGELFF
TRBV3-1/TRBV3-2,TRBJ1-5,-,CASSQELSGTAGNQPQHF
TRBV19,TRBJ1-2,-,CASSIRGRDYGYTF
TRBV2,TRBJ2-1,-,CASRAGTGFDEQFF
TRBV11-2,TRBJ1-5,-,CASRRSGESNQPQHF
TRBV5-6,TRBJ1-2,-,CASSLDWGGGYTF
TRBV10-3,TRBJ2-3,-,CAVQGAGDTQYF
TRBV28,TRBJ2-3,few,CATVPRGVRTDTQYF
TRBV7-8,TRBJ2-2,-,CASSLRNSNTGELFF
TRBV7-3,TRBJ2-2,-,CASSRLPDREIGTGELFF
TRBV2,TRBJ2-1,-,CASSETGAVYNEQFF
TRBV5-4,TRBJ2-6,-,CASSLAGGGANVLTF
TRBV6-6,TRBJ1-2,-,CASSLPTSYGYTF
TRBV7-2,TRBJ1-2,-,CASSPGGQPIYGYTF
TRBV27,TRBJ1-2,-,CASSKGRGADYGYTF
TRBV27,TRBJ1-5,-,CASSQGIGPQHF
TRBV19,TRBJ1-5,-,CASRRSSNQPQHF
TRBV6-5,TRBJ2-5,-,CASIGQGYQETQYF
TRBV4-3,TRBJ1-2,-,CASSQLNSRASPSGGYTF
TRBV5-1,TRBJ2-4,-,CASREILAKNIQYF
TRBV18,TRBJ2-7,-,CASSPSRTGGSYEQYF
TRBV5-8,TRBJ2-5,-,CASSLGLAQETQYF
TRBV13,TRBJ1-4,-,CASSRQGRGEKLFF
TRBV7-2,TRBJ1-4,-,CASSLGLFGKLFF
TRBV27,TRBJ2-7,-,CASRWAGANYEQYF
TRBV28,TRBJ2-1,-,CASSFGQTEQFF
TRBV14,TRBJ2-4,-,CASSPRGPKNIQYF
TRBV2,TRBJ1-2,-,CASSETLQGFHYGYTF
TRBV19,TRBJ2-1,-,CASSIVVAGGVNEQFF
TRBV2,TRBJ2-3,-,CASSPDSTAQYF
TRBV7-3,TRBJ2-5,-,CASSLTGARETQYF
TRBV18,TRBJ2-6,-,CASSLSGANVLTF
TRBV5-1,TRBJ1-2,-,CASSTTGNHGYTF
TRBV11-3,TRBJ1-2,-,CASSGLYGYTF
TRBV4-3,TRBJ2-3,-,CASSQGGGAGDTQYF
TRBV3-1/TRBV3-2,TRBJ1-2,-,CASSDGGLNYGYTF
TRBV28,TRBJ1-2,many,CASSPYGTGDYGYTF
TRBV6-4,TRBJ1-1,-,CASKQGARSTEAFF
TRBV5-6,TRBJ2-7,-,CASNLGVNYEQYF
TRBV6-2/TRBV6-3,TRBJ2-5,-,CASSGLAGAGGETQYF
TRBV20-1,TRBJ2-3,-,CSVNRDTQYF
TRBV7-9,TRBJ1-2,-,CASSFSRDGYTF
TRBV5-1,TRBJ2-7,-,CASSLVPPGQGPYEQYF
TRBV5-1,TRBJ1-3,few,CASSGDGHSGNTIYF
TRBV9,TRBJ1-3,few,CASSVLDRGSSGNTIYF
TRBV5-1,TRBJ2-3,-,CASSLDSGGSTDTQYF
TRBV28,TRBJ1-1,once,CASSLDRGHVAFF
TRBV5-1,TRBJ1-5,-,CASSLARDSKNQPQHF
TRBV18,TRBJ2-1,-,CASSPTLAGGTYNEQFF
TRBV4-1,TRBJ2-7,-,CASSPEGLANEQYF
TRBV7-2,TRBJ2-2,-,CASRPGQTTGELFF
TRBV9,TRBJ1-3,-,CASRAPGVTGNTIYF
TRBV19,TRBJ1-2,-,CASKDDSSYYGYTF
TRBV5-1,TRBJ1-1,-,CASSLGQTSGTEAFF
TRBV5-1,TRBJ2-5,-,CASGLAGAQETQYF
TRBV5-4,TRBJ1-1,-,CASSSARDKNTEAFF
TRBV11-2,TRBJ2-1,once,CASSSSGRGSSYNEQFF
TRBV5-6,TRBJ1-1,-,CASSPNQGTNTEAFF